The next 2 T cell receptor beta chains were all read from a single sample in a study of T-cell reconstitution after alpha-beta-depleted transplantation in children. Unique molecular identifiers were used in preparing the TCRbeta library. TCRdb reprocessed the PCR reads via MiXCR and lists one record per CDR3 protein. The sample contains about 340,000 distinct CDR3 sequences, 15% to 20% of which appear only once. This sample comprised PBMCs, mostly from graft donor cells, obtained 360 days after TCRalphabeta/CD19-depleted stem cell transplant. The receptors stem from a male patient between 2 and 10 years old who had a stem cell transplant for acute lymphoblastic leukemia, so the T cells may come from the graft donor.

Remarks on this clonotype: A read error may explain this, as a much larger clone is one base away. The chain has TRBV4-1 and TRBJ2-7, with D uncertain. Germline CDR1 is MGHRA and CDR2 is YSYEKL. The CDR3 is 15 residues long. V was shortened by 2 bases and J by 4 bases, with 15 bases between the two germline ends. As DNA, the CDR3 is TGCGCCAGCAGCCAAAGGGATGAATACCGATACGAGCAGTACTTC. Its protein is CASSQRDEYRYEQYF.

The V gene is TRBV12-3 or TRBV12-4, the J gene TRBJ2-1; possible D gene TRBD1, 7 bases. Between the trimmed V and J ends, which lost 4 bases and 7 bases, there was a span of 11 bases. There are 13 residues in the CDR3. The DNA of the CDR3 is TGTGCCAGCAGTTCGACAGGGAGGAATGAGCAGTTCTTC. It specifies CASSSTGRNEQFF.